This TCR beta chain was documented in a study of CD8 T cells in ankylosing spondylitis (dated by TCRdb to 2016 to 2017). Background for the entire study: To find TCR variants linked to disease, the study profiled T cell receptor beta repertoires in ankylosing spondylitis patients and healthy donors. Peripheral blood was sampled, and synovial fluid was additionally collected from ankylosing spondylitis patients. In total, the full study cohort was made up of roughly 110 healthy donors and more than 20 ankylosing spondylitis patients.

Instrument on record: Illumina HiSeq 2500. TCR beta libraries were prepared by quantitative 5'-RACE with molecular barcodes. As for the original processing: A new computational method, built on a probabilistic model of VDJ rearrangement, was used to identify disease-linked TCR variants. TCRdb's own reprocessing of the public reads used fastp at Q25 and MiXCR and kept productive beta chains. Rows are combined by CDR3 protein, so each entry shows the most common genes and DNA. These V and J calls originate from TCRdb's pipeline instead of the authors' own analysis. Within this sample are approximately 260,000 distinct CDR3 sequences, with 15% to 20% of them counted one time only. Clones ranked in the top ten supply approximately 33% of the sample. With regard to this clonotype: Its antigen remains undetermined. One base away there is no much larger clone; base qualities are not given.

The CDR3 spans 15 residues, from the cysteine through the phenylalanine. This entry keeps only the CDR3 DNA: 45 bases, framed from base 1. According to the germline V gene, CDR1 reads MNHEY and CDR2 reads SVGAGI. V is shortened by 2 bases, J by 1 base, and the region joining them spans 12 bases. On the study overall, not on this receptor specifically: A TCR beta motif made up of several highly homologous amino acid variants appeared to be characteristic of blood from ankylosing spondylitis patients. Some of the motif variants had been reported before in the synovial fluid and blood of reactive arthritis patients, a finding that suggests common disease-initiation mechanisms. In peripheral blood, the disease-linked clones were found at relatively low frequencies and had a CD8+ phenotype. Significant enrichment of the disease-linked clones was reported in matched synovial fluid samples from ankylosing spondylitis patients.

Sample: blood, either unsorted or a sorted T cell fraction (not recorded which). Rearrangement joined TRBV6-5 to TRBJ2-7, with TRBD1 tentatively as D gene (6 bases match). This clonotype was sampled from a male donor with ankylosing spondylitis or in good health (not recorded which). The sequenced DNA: TGTGCCAGCAGTTACCTCCGGGACACTTCCTACGAGCAGTACTTC. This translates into CASSYLRDTSYEQYF.